The 9 T cell receptor beta chains presented below share a single source sample, sequenced in a study of blood T cell repertoires in COVID-19. The protocol was immunoSEQ multiplex PCR, while the TCRdb copy is restricted to in-frame clones and leaves out a portion. Of about 280,000 clones listed, roughly nine tenths are singletons. The sequenced material came from PBMCs or T cells enriched from blood (not recorded which). The receptors were sampled from a woman in her 40s who had recovered from COVID-19.

The chain uses TRBV28 and TRBJ1-5; possible D gene TRBD1, 5 bases. Per germline, CDR1 MDHEN and CDR2 SYDVKM. Between the trimmed V and J ends, which lost 3 bases and 6 bases, there was a span of 12 bases. This CDR3 spans 14 amino acids. The CDR3 protein is CASSFGGAGQPQHF. In DNA form, the CDR3 reads TGTGCCAGCAGTTTCGGCGGGGCGGGTCAGCCCCAGCATTTT.

The rearrangement joins TRBV7-2 to TRBJ2-5, with 14 bases aligning to TRBD2. This CDR3 has 16 residues. V gave up 5 bases and J gave up 5 bases; unmatched junction bases: 7. Looked up from germline, CDR1 is SGHTA and CDR2 is FQGNSA. CDR3 bases: TGTGCCAGCAGCGCCCAGACTAGCGGGAGGGGTGAGACCCAGTACTTC. Protein: CASSAQTSGRGETQYF.

The chain joins TRBV5-4 to TRBJ2-7, with D possibly TRBD1 on 5 matching bases. The germline V and J ends were trimmed by 0 bases and 6 bases, with 13 bases remaining between them. The CDR3 loop spans 14 amino acids. CDR1 and CDR2 (germline): SGHNT, YYREEE (reference sequence). The CDR3 coding sequence is TGTGCCAGCAGCTTGGATCCGCAGGGTGGCGAGCAGTACTTC. It yields the protein CASSLDPQGGEQYF. The full variable domain, rest sourced from reference TRBV5-4 and TRBJ2-7, is ETGVTQSPTHLIKTRGQQVTLRCSSQSGHNTVSWYQQALGQGPQFIFQYYREEENGRGNFPPRFSGLQFPNYSSELNVNALELDDSALYLCASSLDPQGGEQYFGPGTRLTVT.

Comments on this clone: This specimen includes other DNA sequences encoding the same CDR3. The chain recombines TRBV7-9 with TRBJ2-3; D gene ambiguous. CDR1 is SEHNR and CDR2 is FQNEAQ in the germline V gene (reference sequence). This CDR3 spans 12 amino acids. V was trimmed by 1 base and J by 4 bases, leaving 3 bases between them. Here the CDR3 DNA reads TGTGCCAGCAGCTTAGGAGCAGATACGCAGTATTTT. Translated, it gives CASSLGADTQYF.

The genes are TRBV27 and TRBJ2-1; 9 bases are shared with TRBD2. The CDR3 extends over 15 amino acids. The junction had 7 bases not matched to a gene; V was cut back by 2 bases and J by 8 bases. Germline V gene lookup returns CDR1 MNHEY and CDR2 SMNVEV (reference sequence). Written as DNA, the CDR3 is TGTGCCAGCAGTTTAGCTAGCGGGAACGTTGATGAGCAGTTCTTC. Translation: CASSLASGNVDEQFF.

The genes are TRBV7-3 and TRBJ2-5, with 7 positions matching TRBD2. Germline-derived CDR1 and CDR2 are SGHTA and FQGTGA. With 3 bases clipped from V and 5 bases from J, the junction kept 9 bases outside the gene matches. This CDR3 has 15 residues. The CDR3 protein is CASSFGGGPVETQYF. The DNA for the CDR3 is TGTGCCAGCAGCTTTGGGGGAGGGCCCGTCGAGACCCAGTACTTC.

The gene calls are TRBV7-8 and TRBJ2-1; 7 bases match TRBD1. Germline V lookup: CDR1 SGHVS, CDR2 FQNEAQ. CDR3 size: 13 residues. J gave up 9 bases and V 0 bases, and 2 bases lay outside the gene matches. This CDR3 is CASSLAGGSEQFF. The CDR3 DNA sequence: TGTGCCAGCAGCTTAGCAGGGGGCAGTGAGCAGTTCTTC.

CDR3 amino acids: CASTPRLAGRNEQFF. Written as DNA, the CDR3 is TGTGCCAGCACCCCCCGGCTAGCGGGAAGAAATGAGCAGTTCTTC. The chain has TRBV5-4 and TRBJ2-1; 9 positions agree with TRBD2. CDR3 length equals 15 residues. Trimming removed 6 bases from V and 7 bases from J; junction bases left unmatched: 11. CDR1 is SGHNT and CDR2 is YYREEE in the germline V gene (reference sequence).

This clone has a single count. The J gene is TRBJ1-5, the V gene TRBV18; 8 positions agree with TRBD1. Germline loops: CDR1 KGHSH, CDR2 LQKENI. The CDR3 loop spans 16 amino acids. Trimming took 2 bases from V and 0 from J; bases not matched to a gene: 3. This chain's CDR3 is CASSPFQGASNQPQHF. CDR3 bases: TGTGCCAGCTCACCATTTCAGGGGGCTAGCAATCAGCCCCAGCATTTT.